These 24 T cell receptor beta chains originate from one sample sequenced in a study of cytomegalovirus exposure and HLA in healthy donors. The data were produced by immunoSEQ multiplex PCR, yet TCRdb's version contains in-frame clones alone and is incomplete. The profile shows under 200,000 clones, under 95% of them singletons. The sequenced material came from PBMCs. The receptor source for this set is a woman aged 18-35 years in good health and CMV-seropositive.

V usage is TRBV7-9 and J usage is TRBJ2-7, with TRBD1 matching over 10 bases. CDR1 SEHNR and CDR2 FQNEAQ come from the germline V gene (reference sequence). The trim removed 5 bases at V and 4 bases at J, leaving 2 bases unmatched. The CDR3 length is 13 residues. DNA of the CDR3: TGTGCCAGCAGCCCGGGACAGGGGTACGAGCAGTACTTC. This gives the protein CASSPGQGYEQYF.

The chain uses TRBV5-3 and TRBJ2-7; maybe TRBD2 (6 bases). TRBV5-3 is known as an ORF, though its function is uncertain. Trimming shortened V by 0 bases and J by 6 bases, and 16 bases separated the two germline ends. CDR3 size: 15 residues. The CDR3, as DNA: TGTGCCAGAAGCTTGGTTGGGGGGAAAGCATCCGAGCAGTACTTC. This translates into CARSLVGGKASEQYF.

This clone showed up just once. The V and J genes are TRBV6-5 and TRBJ2-7, with D possibly TRBD2 on 6 matching bases. The CDR3 covers 13 residues. Trimming took 7 bases from V and 6 from J, leaving 16 bases between them. CDR1 is MNHEY and CDR2 is SVGAGI in the germline V gene. The CDR3 sequence is CASTLGGLSEQYF. The CDR3 coding sequence is TGTGCCAGCACCCTTGGAGGGCTAAGCGAGCAGTACTTC.

This chain uses TRBV28 with TRBJ2-2; possibly TRBD1 for D (5 bases). The germline V gene has CDR1 MDHEN and CDR2 SYDVKM. This CDR3 comprises 13 residues. Trimming removed 5 bases at V and 3 bases at J, with 7 bases between. The CDR3 spells CASSRQYTGELFF. DNA of the CDR3: TGTGCCAGCAGTAGACAGTACACCGGGGAGCTGTTTTTT.

The rearrangement links TRBV10-3 to TRBJ2-3; 9 bases align to TRBD2. Germline V CDR1 and CDR2: ENHRY, SYGVKD. V was clipped by 0 bases and J by 3 bases; unmatched bases: 1. The CDR3 contains 15 residues. CDR3 region: CAISESGLATDTQYF. CDR3 nucleotide sequence: TGTGCCATCAGTGAGTCCGGACTAGCGACAGATACGCAGTATTTT.

V and J are TRBV11-2 and TRBJ2-1; TRBD2 aligns across 8 bases. Germline V CDR1 and CDR2: SGHAT, FQNNGV. This CDR3 has 16 residues. V was clipped by 3 bases and J by 8 bases; unmatched bases: 12. The CDR3 protein is CASSFLAGGLRDEQFF. The CDR3 DNA is TGTGCCAGCAGCTTTTTGGCGGGAGGCCTACGCGATGAGCAGTTCTTC.

This chain joins TRBV7-2 and TRBJ2-1; 14 positions agree with TRBD2. The junction had 5 bases not matched to a gene; V was cut back by 1 base and J by 9 bases. This CDR3 contains 16 residues. Germline V gene lookup returns CDR1 SGHTA and CDR2 FQGNSA. The CDR3 nucleotides read TGTGCCAGCAGCTTAGGGACTAGCGGGGGGCAAGGTGAGCAGTTCTTC. Its translation: CASSLGTSGGQGEQFF.

This chain uses TRBV10-3 with TRBJ1-5; D is undetermined. Germline CDR1 and CDR2: ENHRY and SYGVKD. The CDR3 loop spans 14 amino acids. Trimming cost V 0 bases and J 4 bases, with 7 bases left between them. The chain's CDR3 is CAISESTGNQPQHF. CDR3 coding DNA: TGTGCCATCAGTGAGTCGACGGGAAATCAGCCCCAGCATTTT.

The chain employs TRBV7-2 and TRBJ1-6; a possible D gene is TRBD1 (5 bases). CDR1 and CDR2 (germline): SGHTA, FQGNSA. CDR3 length: 14 amino acids. V was clipped by 6 bases and J by 9 bases, with 15 bases between them. This CDR3 reads CASSIGGVRSPLHF. In nucleotides, the CDR3 is TGTGCCAGCAGTATCGGAGGGGTTCGTTCACCCCTCCACTTT.

V gene TRBV15 combines with J gene TRBJ2-7; D call uncertain. The CDR3 consists of 13 residues. Trimming cost V 0 bases and J 4 bases, with 7 bases left between them. From germline, CDR1 is LNHNV and CDR2 YYDKDF (reference sequence). The DNA for the CDR3 is TGTGCCACCAGCAGAGAGTTACATTACGAGCAGTACTTC. Encoded protein: CATSRELHYEQYF. The variable domain in full, with the rest retrieved from reference TRBV15 and TRBJ2-7, is DAMVIQNPRYQVTQFGKPVTLSCSQTLNHNVMYWYQQKSSQAPKLLFHYYDKDFNNEADTPDNFQSRRPNTSFCFLDIRSPGLGDTAMYLCATSRELHYEQYFGPGTRLTVT.

CDR3 coding DNA: TGTGCCAGCAGCTTACGCCAGGGGAAAGAGACCCAGTACTTC. The encoded protein is CASSLRQGKETQYF. This chain connects TRBV13 to TRBJ2-5; the D gene is possibly TRBD1 (6 bases). V lost 2 bases, J lost 3 bases, and 10 bases lay in between. Germline lookup yields CDR1 PRHDT and CDR2 FYEKMQ (reference sequence). This CDR3 is 14 amino acids long.

This chain uses TRBV11-1 with TRBJ1-2, with 7 nucleotides matching TRBD1. Germline lookup yields CDR1 SGHAT and CDR2 FQDESV (reference sequence). The CDR3 extends over 15 amino acids. V dropped 5 bases and J dropped 3; count of bases not matched to a gene: 9. CDR3 sequence: CASSNPPGTDYGYTF. CDR3 bases: TGTGCCAGCAGCAACCCCCCCGGGACAGACTATGGCTACACCTTC.

The V call is TRBV2, the J call TRBJ2-3, with D hard to call. The CDR3 spans 14 residues. V was pared by 2 bases and J by 5 bases, with 11 bases between. CDR1 and CDR2 from the germline V gene are SNHLY and FYNNEI. CDR3 in DNA: TGTGCCAGCAGTGAAAGGCTAGATAGAGATACGCAGTATTTT. Translation gives CASSERLDRDTQYF.

A single count supports this clone. This chain links TRBV5-6 with TRBJ1-4; D may be TRBD1 (6 bases). The germline V gene has CDR1 SGHDT and CDR2 YYEEEE. The CDR3 is made up of 15 amino acids. The germline V and J ends were trimmed by 0 bases and 4 bases, with 10 bases remaining between them. The CDR3 sequence: CASSLEAGDNEKLFF. As DNA, the CDR3 is TGTGCCAGCAGCTTGGAGGCAGGGGATAATGAAAAACTGTTTTTT.

The chain joins TRBV7-6 to TRBJ2-3; TRBD2 matches at 10 bases. The junction had 4 bases not matched to a gene; V was cut back by 3 bases and J by 4 bases. The CDR3 extends over 15 amino acids. Germline V CDR1 and CDR2: SGHVS, FNYEAQ. This CDR3 is CASSFSAGGPDTQYF. As DNA, the CDR3 is TGTGCCAGCAGCTTCTCAGCGGGAGGGCCAGATACGCAGTATTTT. Together with reference TRBV7-6 and TRBJ2-3, the CDR3 gives the full variable domain: GAGVSQSPRYKVTKRGQDVALRCDPISGHVSLYWYRQALGQGPEFLTYFNYEAQQDKSGLPNDRFSAERPEGSISTLTIQRTEQRDSAMYRCASSFSAGGPDTQYFGPGTRLTVL.

This chain uses TRBV5-1 with TRBJ2-3, with D possibly matching TRBD1 (5 bases). The CDR3 length is 15 residues. The V gene's germline CDR1 is SGHRS and CDR2 YFSETQ. V lost 4 bases, J lost 1 base, and 13 bases lay in between. CDR3 loop: CASSPRVGGTDTQYF. CDR3 bases: TGCGCCAGCAGCCCCAGGGTCGGAGGCACAGATACGCAGTATTTT. Complete variable domain (other parts from reference TRBV5-1 and TRBJ2-3): KAGVTQTPRYLIKTRGQQVTLSCSPISGHRSVSWYQQTPGQGLQFLFEYFSETQRNKGNFPGRFSGRQFSNSRSEMNVSTLELGDSALYLCASSPRVGGTDTQYFGPGTRLTVL.

The V gene is TRBV5-5, the J gene TRBJ1-1, with D perhaps matching TRBD1 (5 bases). The V gene's germline CDR1 is SGHKS and CDR2 YYEKEE (reference sequence). CDR3 length: 15 residues. The V and J ends lost 5 bases and 4 bases respectively, with 18 bases between them. In DNA form, the CDR3 reads TGTGCCAGCAGAATGGGACGGGGGAGGAGCACTGAAGCTTTCTTT. Translating gives CASRMGRGRSTEAFF. Full variable domain (remainder filled in from reference TRBV5-5 and TRBJ1-1): DAGVTQSPTHLIKTRGQQVTLRCSPISGHKSVSWYQQVLGQGPQFIFQYYEKEERGRGNFPDRFSARQFPNYSSELNVNALLLGDSALYLCASRMGRGRSTEAFFGQGTRLTVV.

The CDR3 region is CASSPTSEPYEQYF. Written as DNA, the CDR3 is TGTGCCAGCAGCCCTACTAGCGAACCCTACGAGCAGTACTTC. The chain recombines TRBV4-2 with TRBJ2-7, with 7 bases fitting TRBD2. The germline V gene encodes CDR1 LGHNA and CDR2 YNFKEQ. CDR3 size: 14 residues. Germline trimming cut 4 bases from V and 2 bases from J; bases unmatched to any gene: 5.

The rearrangement joins TRBV9 to TRBJ2-2, with D tentatively TRBD1 (7 bases). CDR1 and CDR2 from the germline V gene are SGDLS and YYNGEE. V lost 2 bases and J 4 bases, leaving 12 bases between the germline ends. This CDR3 spans 15 amino acids. CDR3 in DNA: TGTGCCAGCAGCGTGTACAGGGGAGGCACCGGGGAGCTGTTTTTT. Translation gives CASSVYRGGTGELFF.

J is TRBJ2-2 and V is TRBV7-8, with a tentative D call TRBD1 (5 bases). The CDR3 totals 14 residues. CDR1 and CDR2 from the germline V gene are SGHVS and FQNEAQ. V lost 4 bases, J lost 0 bases, and 6 bases lay in between. The CDR3, as DNA: TGTGCCAGCAGCTCGGACACGAACACCGGGGAGCTGTTTTTT. Its protein is CASSSDTNTGELFF.

This chain joins TRBV7-2 and TRBJ2-5; tentative D call: TRBD2 (6 bases). Trimming removed 6 bases at V and 0 bases at J, with 17 bases between. The CDR3 is 16 residues long. The V gene's germline CDR1 is SGHTA and CDR2 FQGNSA. DNA of the CDR3: TGTGCCAGCAGGAAAACGGGAGCTAGAGACCAAGAGACCCAGTACTTC. This sequence encodes CASRKTGARDQETQYF.

A single count supports this clone. This chain uses TRBV5-1 with TRBJ2-3; 12 nucleotides match TRBD2. This CDR3 is built from 15 residues. The germline V gene encodes CDR1 SGHRS and CDR2 YFSETQ. The J segment lost 3 bases and the V segment lost 1 base, leaving 0 bases of the junction unmatched. The DNA of the CDR3 is TGCGCCAGCAGCTTGCTAGCGGGGGGGACAGATACGCAGTATTTT. It codes for CASSLLAGGTDTQYF.

The V and J genes are TRBV27 and TRBJ2-2; D gene unclear. Germline V gene sequence: CDR1 MNHEY, CDR2 SMNVEV (reference sequence). V was shortened by 7 bases and J by 6 bases, with 15 bases between the two germline ends. The CDR3 contains 14 residues. The CDR3: CASNSLLAAGELFF. The CDR3, as DNA: TGTGCCAGCAATTCCCTGTTGGCTGCCGGGGAGCTGTTTTTT.

The chain employs TRBV6-5 and TRBJ2-7, with 12 bases lining up with TRBD1. The CDR3 extends over 14 amino acids. The junction had 4 bases not matched to a gene; V was cut back by 7 bases and J by 3 bases. Germline V gives CDR1 MNHEY, CDR2 SVGAGI. The CDR3 coding sequence is TGTGCCAGCAAAGGGACAGGGGGCGGCTACGAGCAGTACTTC. Translation: CASKGTGGGYEQYF.